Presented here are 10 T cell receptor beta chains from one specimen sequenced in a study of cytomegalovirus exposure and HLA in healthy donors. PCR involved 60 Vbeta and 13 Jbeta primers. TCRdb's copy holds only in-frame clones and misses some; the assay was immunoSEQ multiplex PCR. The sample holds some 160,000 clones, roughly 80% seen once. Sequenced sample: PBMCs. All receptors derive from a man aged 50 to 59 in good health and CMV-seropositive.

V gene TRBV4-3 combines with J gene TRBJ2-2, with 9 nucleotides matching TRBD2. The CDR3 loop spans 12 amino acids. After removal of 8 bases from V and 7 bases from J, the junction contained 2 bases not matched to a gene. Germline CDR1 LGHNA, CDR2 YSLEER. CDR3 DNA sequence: TGCGCCAGCCGCGGGGGGGTCGGGGAGCTGTTTTTT. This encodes CASRGGVGELFF.

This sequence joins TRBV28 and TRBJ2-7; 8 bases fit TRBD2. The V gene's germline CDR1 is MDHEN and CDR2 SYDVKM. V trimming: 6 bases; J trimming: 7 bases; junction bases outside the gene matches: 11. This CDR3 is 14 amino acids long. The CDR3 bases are TGTGCCAGCAGACTAGCGGACGTCCTTCTGGAGCAGTACTTC. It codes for CASRLADVLLEQYF. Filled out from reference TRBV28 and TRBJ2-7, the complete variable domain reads DVKVTQSSRYLVKRTGEKVFLECVQDMDHENMFWYRQDPGLGLRLIYFSYDVKMKEKGDIPEGYSVSREKKERFSLILESASTNQTSMYLCASRLADVLLEQYFGPGTRLTVT.

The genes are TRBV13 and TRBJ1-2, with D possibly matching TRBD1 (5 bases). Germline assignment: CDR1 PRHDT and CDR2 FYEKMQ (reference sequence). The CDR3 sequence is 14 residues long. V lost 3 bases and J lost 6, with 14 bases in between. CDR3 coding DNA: TGTGCCAGCAGCTTTCAGGGCCAGGGAAATGGCTACACCTTC. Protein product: CASSFQGQGNGYTF.

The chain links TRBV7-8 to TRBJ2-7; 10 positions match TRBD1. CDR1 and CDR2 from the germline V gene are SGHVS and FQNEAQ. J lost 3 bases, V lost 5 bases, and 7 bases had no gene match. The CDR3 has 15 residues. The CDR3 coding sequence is TGTGCCAGCAGCCCCGACGGGACAGGGGACTACGAGCAGTACTTC. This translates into CASSPDGTGDYEQYF.

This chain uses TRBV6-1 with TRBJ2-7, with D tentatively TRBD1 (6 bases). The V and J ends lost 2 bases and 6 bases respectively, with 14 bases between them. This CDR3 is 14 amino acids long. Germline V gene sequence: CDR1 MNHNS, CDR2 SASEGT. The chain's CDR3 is CASSERGRGREQYF. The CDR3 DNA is TGTGCCAGCAGTGAACGAGGCAGGGGTCGCGAGCAGTACTTC.

CDR3 sequence (DNA): TGTGCCAGCAGCGGCGACAGGGCTGGAAACACCATATATTTT. Protein sequence: CASSGDRAGNTIYF. The chain links TRBV5-4 to TRBJ1-3, with TRBD1 matching over 7 bases. Germline loops: CDR1 SGHNT, CDR2 YYREEE (reference sequence). V was clipped by 4 bases and J by 2 bases; unmatched bases: 3. CDR3 length: 14 amino acids. The full variable domain, in which reference TRBV5-4 and TRBJ1-3 provide the parts outside the CDR3, is ETGVTQSPTHLIKTRGQQVTLRCSSQSGHNTVSWYQQALGQGPQFIFQYYREEENGRGNFPPRFSGLQFPNYSSELNVNALELDDSALYLCASSGDRAGNTIYFGEGSWLTVV.

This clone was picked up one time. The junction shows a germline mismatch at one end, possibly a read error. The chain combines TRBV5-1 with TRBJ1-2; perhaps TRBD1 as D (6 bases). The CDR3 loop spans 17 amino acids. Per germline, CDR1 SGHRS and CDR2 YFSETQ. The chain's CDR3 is CASSLDARGRGNYGYSF. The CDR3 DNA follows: TGCGCCAGCAGCTTGGACGCCAGGGGACGAGGTAACTATGGCTACTCCTTC.

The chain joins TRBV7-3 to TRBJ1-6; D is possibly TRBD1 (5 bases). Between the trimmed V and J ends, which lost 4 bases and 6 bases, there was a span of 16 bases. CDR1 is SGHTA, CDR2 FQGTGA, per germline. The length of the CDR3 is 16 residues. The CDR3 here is CASSSLGRGGNSPLHF. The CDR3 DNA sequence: TGTGCCAGCAGCTCCTTAGGGAGGGGAGGTAATTCACCCCTCCACTTT.

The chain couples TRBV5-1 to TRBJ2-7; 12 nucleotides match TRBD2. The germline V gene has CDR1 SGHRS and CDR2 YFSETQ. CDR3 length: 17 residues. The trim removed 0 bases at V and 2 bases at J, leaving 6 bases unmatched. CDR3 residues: CASSLGGTSGQAYEQYF. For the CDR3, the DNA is TGCGCCAGCAGCTTGGGGGGGACTAGCGGGCAAGCCTACGAGCAGTACTTC.

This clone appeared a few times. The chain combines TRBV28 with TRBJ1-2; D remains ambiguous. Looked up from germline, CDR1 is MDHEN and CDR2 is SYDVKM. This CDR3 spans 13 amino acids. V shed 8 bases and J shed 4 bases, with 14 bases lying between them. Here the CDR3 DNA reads TGTGCCAGCTCTCTGGCGGCAGTCTATGGCTACACCTTC. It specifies CASSLAAVYGYTF.